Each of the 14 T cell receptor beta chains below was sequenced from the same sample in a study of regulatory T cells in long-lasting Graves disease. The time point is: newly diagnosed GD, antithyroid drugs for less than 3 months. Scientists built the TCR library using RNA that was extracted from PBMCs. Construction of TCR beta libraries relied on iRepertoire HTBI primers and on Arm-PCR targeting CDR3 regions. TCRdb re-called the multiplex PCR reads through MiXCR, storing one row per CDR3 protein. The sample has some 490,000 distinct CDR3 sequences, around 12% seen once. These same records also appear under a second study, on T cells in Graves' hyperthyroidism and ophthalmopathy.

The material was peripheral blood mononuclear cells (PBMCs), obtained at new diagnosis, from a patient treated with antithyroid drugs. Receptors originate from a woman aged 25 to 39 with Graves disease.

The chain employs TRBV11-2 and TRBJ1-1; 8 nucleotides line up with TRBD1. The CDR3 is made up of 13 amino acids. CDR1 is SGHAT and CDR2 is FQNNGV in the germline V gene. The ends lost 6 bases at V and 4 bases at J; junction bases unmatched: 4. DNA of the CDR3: TGTGCCAGCAGAGCAACAGGGGGCACTGAAGCTTTCTTT. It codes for CASRATGGTEAFF.

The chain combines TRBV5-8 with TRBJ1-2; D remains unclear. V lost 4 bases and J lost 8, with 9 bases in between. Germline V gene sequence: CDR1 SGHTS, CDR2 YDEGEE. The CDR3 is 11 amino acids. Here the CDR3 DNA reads TGTGCCAGCAGCCCGCTTTTGGGCTACACCTTC. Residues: CASSPLLGYTF.

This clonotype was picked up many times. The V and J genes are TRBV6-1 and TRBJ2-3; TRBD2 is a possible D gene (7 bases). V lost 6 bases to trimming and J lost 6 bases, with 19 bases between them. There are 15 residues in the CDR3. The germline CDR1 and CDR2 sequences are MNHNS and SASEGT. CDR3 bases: TGTGCCAGCAGCCGGCGACGCGGGGGCGGGGATACGCAGTATTTT. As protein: CASSRRRGGGDTQYF.

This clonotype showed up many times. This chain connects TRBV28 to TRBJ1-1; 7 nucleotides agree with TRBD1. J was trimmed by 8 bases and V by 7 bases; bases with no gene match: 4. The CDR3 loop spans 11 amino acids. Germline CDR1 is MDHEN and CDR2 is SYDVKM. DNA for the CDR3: TGTGCCAGCATCAGGGGGGGAGAAGCTTTCTTT. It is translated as CASIRGGEAFF.

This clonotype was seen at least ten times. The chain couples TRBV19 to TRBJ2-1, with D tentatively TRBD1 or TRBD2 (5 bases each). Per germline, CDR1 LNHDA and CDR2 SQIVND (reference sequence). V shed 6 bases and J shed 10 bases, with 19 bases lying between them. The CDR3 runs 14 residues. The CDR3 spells CASSPGPTILEQFF. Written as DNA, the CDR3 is TGTGCCAGTAGCCCGGGACCCACAATATTAGAGCAGTTCTTC.

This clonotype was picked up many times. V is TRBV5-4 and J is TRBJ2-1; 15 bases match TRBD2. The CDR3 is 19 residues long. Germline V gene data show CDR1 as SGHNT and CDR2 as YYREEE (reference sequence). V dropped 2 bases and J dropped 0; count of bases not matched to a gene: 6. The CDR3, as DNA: TGTGCCAGCAGCTTAGGACTAGCGGGAGGGCCGGGCTCCTACAATGAGCAGTTCTTC. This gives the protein CASSLGLAGGPGSYNEQFF.

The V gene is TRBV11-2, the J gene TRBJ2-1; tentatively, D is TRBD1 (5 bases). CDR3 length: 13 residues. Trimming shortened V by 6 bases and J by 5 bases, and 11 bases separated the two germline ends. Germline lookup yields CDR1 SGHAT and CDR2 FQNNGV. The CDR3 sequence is CASRGHGHNEQFF. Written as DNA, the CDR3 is TGTGCCAGCAGGGGGCATGGACACAATGAGCAGTTCTTC.

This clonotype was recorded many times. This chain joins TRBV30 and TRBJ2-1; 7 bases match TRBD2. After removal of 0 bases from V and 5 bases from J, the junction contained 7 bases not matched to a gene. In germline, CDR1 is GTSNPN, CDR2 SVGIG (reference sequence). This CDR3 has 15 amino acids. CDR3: CAWSVRSGLDNEQFF. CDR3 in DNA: TGTGCCTGGAGTGTACGTAGCGGGTTAGACAATGAGCAGTTCTTC.

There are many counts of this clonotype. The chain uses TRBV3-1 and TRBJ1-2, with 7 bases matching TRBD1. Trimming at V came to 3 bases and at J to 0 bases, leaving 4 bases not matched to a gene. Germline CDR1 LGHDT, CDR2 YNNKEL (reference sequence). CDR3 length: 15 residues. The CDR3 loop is CASSHGTVTNYGYTF. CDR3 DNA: TGTGCCAGCAGCCACGGGACAGTCACTAACTATGGCTACACCTTC.

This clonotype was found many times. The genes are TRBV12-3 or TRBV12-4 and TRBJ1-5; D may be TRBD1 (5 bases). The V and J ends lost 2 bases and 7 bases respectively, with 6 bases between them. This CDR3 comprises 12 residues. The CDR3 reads CASSLQGQPQHF. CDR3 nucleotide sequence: TGTGCCAGCAGTTTACAGGGACAGCCCCAGCATTTT.

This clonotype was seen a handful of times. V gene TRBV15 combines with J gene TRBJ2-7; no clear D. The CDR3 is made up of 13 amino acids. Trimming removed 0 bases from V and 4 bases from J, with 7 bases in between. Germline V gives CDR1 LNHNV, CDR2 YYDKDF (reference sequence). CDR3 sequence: CATSRDLGYEQYF. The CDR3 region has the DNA TGTGCCACCAGCAGAGATCTCGGATACGAGCAGTACTTC.

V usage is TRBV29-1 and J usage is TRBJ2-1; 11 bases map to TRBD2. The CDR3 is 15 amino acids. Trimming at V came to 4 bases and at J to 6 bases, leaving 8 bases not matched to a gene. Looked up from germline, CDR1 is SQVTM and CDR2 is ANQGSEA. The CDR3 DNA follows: TGCAGCGTTGTAACCACTAGCGGGAGTTCCAATGAGCAGTTCTTC. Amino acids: CSVVTTSGSSNEQFF.

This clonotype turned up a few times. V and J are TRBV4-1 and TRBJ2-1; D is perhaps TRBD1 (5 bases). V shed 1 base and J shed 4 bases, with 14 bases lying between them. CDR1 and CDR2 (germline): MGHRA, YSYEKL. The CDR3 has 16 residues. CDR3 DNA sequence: TGCGCCAGCAGCCAAGCGGACACGCGAAGGTACAATGAGCAGTTCTTC. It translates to CASSQADTRRYNEQFF.

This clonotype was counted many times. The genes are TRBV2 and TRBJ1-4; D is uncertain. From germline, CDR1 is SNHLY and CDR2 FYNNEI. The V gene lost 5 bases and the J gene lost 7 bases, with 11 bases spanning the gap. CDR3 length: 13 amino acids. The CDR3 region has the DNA TGTGCCAGCAGTCGCGGGATGGCTGAAAAACTGTTTTTT. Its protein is CASSRGMAEKLFF.